This TCR beta chain derives from a study of OX40 agonist ivuxolimab in advanced cancers. As for the study in general: Recorded diagnoses for dose-escalation patients were hepatocellular carcinoma, melanoma, renal cell or head and neck cancer.

The V and J ends lost 0 bases and 0 bases respectively, with 13 bases between them. Germline values: CDR1 SGHRS, CDR2 YFSETQ. This CDR3 region has 16 residues. Patients had blood sampled at baseline and again on cycle 4 day 1 and cycle 7 day 1. With respect to this clone: Its antigen remains unidentified.

Findings and caveats of the study: CD8+ T cells averaged more expanded clones than CD4+. CD4+ and CD8+ T cells in blood underwent clonal expansion by week 6 at 0.1 to 3.0 mg/kg.

Data came from immunoSEQ multiplex PCR; TCRdb stores just in-frame clones and leaves some out. The sample contains 90,000 or so clones, around nine tenths of which appear only once. This rearrangement joins TRBV5-1 to TRBJ2-7; D gene uncertain. The sample consisted of CD4+ or CD8+ T cells sorted from blood, taken in a trial of the OX40 agonist ivuxolimab. The clonotype comes from an adult with an advanced solid tumor such as melanoma, head and neck, liver or kidney cancer. The DNA of the CDR3 is TGCGCCAGCAGCTTGGGCGGAGAACCGTTCTCCTACGAGCAGTACTTC. It is translated as CASSLGGEPFSYEQYF.